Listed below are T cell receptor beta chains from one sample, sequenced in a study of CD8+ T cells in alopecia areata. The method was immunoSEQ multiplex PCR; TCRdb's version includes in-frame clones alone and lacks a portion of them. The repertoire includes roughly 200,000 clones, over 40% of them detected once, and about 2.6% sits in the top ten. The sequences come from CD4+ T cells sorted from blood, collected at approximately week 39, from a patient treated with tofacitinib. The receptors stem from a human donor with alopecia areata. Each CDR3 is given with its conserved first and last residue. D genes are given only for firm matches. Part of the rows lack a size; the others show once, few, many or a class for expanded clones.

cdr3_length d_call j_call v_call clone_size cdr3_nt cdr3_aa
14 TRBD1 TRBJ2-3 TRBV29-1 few TGCAGCGTCGGGATAGACAGGGTGTTAGTAGCGCAGTATTTT CSVGIDRVLVAQYF
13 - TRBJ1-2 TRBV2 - TGTGCCAGCAGATCAGGCCTTAACTATGGCTACACCTTC CASRSGLNYGYTF
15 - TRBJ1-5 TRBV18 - TGTGCCAGCTCCCCACAGGGAATGGGCAATCAGCCCCAGCATTTT CASSPQGMGNQPQHF
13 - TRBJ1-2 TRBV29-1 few TGCAGCGTTGACCTGGCAGGAACCCATGGCTACACCTTC CSVDLAGTHGYTF
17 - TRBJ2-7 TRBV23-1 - TGCGCCAGCAGTCACCTTCGGGACGGACGTGCCCCCTACGAGCAGTACTTC CASSHLRDGRAPYEQYF
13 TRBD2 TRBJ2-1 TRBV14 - TGTGCCAGCAGCCCCGTCCTAGCGGGAGAGCAGTTCTTC CASSPVLAGEQFF
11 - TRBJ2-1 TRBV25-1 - TGTGCCAGCAGTGGCCTGGATGAGCAGTTCTTC CASSGLDEQFF
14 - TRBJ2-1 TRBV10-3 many TGTGCCATCAGTGAGGGCAGGAGGGTGGATGAGCAGTTCTTC CAISEGRRVDEQFF
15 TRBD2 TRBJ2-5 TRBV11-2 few TGTGCCAGCAGCCACCGGCCTAGCGGGCAAGAGACCCAGTACTTC CASSHRPSGQETQYF
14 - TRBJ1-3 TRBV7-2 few TGTGCCAGCAGGGGCTGGAGCTCTGGAAACACCATATATTTT CASRGWSSGNTIYF